Each of the 12 T cell receptor beta chains below was sequenced from the same sample in a study of blood T cell repertoires in COVID-19. Here immunoSEQ multiplex PCR was the method, and the copy in TCRdb shows in-frame clones only, minus some. The sample has about 430,000 clones; 70% to 90% are singletons. The source material was PBMCs or T cells enriched from blood (not recorded which). The receptors derive from a woman aged 18-30 years who had been exposed to COVID-19.

The chain couples TRBV7-9 to TRBJ1-1; 9 nucleotides line up with TRBD1. The germline CDR1 and CDR2 sequences are SEHNR and FQNEAQ (reference sequence). This CDR3 spans 15 amino acids. V trimming: 1 base; J trimming: 4 bases; junction bases outside the gene matches: 4. The CDR3 DNA is TGTGCCAGCAGCTTAGTTCAGACAGGGGGCACTGAAGCTTTCTTT. As protein: CASSLVQTGGTEAFF.

The chain joins TRBV3-1 (or the pseudogene TRBV3-2) to TRBJ2-3, with TRBD2 identical over 11 bases. The CDR3 consists of 16 residues. CDR1 LGHDT and CDR2 YNNKEL come from the germline V gene (reference sequence). J lost 3 bases, V lost 8 bases, and 10 bases had no gene match. The CDR3 loop is CASSPSGTSGTDTQYF. As DNA, the CDR3 is TGTGCCAGCTCACCCTCCGGGACTAGCGGTACAGATACGCAGTATTTT.

The chain recombines TRBV7-3 with TRBJ2-7, with TRBD1 matching over 9 bases. The germline gives CDR1 SGHTA, CDR2 FQGTGA. This CDR3 has 13 residues. V shed 8 bases and J 3 bases; nucleotides not matched to a gene: 5. The CDR3 DNA reads as TGTGCCAGCTCCCCGGGACAGGGCTACGAGCAGTACTTC. Translation gives CASSPGQGYEQYF.

The chain joins TRBV14 to TRBJ2-7; D gene uncertain. The germline CDR1 and CDR2 sequences are SGHDN and FVKESK. This CDR3 contains 11 residues. Trimming shortened V by 4 bases and J by 3 bases, and 4 bases separated the two germline ends. CDR3 nucleotide sequence: TGTGCCAGCAGCCGAGGCTACGAGCAGTACTTC. Encoded protein: CASSRGYEQYF.

The chain joins TRBV30 to TRBJ1-6; weak D call: TRBD1 (5 bases). Germline loops: CDR1 GTSNPN, CDR2 SVGIG (reference sequence). V dropped 2 bases and J dropped 9 bases, with 8 bases sitting between them. CDR3 size: 12 residues. CDR3: CAWSRQGSPLHF. CDR3 nucleotide sequence: TGTGCCTGGAGTAGGCAGGGTTCACCCCTCCACTTT.

The chain is built from TRBV4-3 and TRBJ1-3; 10 bases are shared with TRBD1. Germline-derived CDR1 and CDR2 are LGHNA and YSLEER. This CDR3 comprises 21 residues. V dropped 1 base and J dropped 0; count of bases not matched to a gene: 15. CDR3 coding DNA: TGCGCCAGCAGCCAAGTCCTCACGGGACAGGGGCGATGGGGCTCTGGAAACACCATATATTTT. Translating gives CASSQVLTGQGRWGSGNTIYF.

The table lists this clone with a few counts. The chain employs TRBV3-1 (or the pseudogene TRBV3-2) and TRBJ2-7; 7 nucleotides agree with TRBD2. V shed 4 bases and J 4 bases; nucleotides not matched to a gene: 1. CDR1 LGHDT and CDR2 YNNKEL come from the germline V gene (reference sequence). CDR3 length: 12 residues. CDR3 nucleotides: TGTGCCAGCAGCCGGGGAGGGTACGAGCAGTACTTC. Its translation: CASSRGGYEQYF.

The chain uses TRBV24-1 and TRBJ2-1; 10 bases match TRBD1. The CDR3 runs 18 residues. J lost 4 bases, V lost 5 bases, and 13 bases had no gene match. CDR1 and CDR2 from the germline V gene are KGHDR and SFDVKD. As DNA, the CDR3 is TGTGCCACCAGTGGAGACAGGGGGCGCGGTATTCGTTACAATGAGCAGTTCTTC. It is translated as CATSGDRGRGIRYNEQFF.

This clone has a single count. The CDR3 nucleotides read TGTGCCAGCAGCTTGCCCCTTGGGGAGACAGGACAGCCCCAGCATTTT. Amino acid sequence: CASSLPLGETGQPQHF. This chain uses TRBV5-6 with TRBJ1-5, with TRBD1 as a possible D gene (6 bases). Germline V gene sequence: CDR1 SGHDT, CDR2 YYEEEE. The CDR3 is 16 amino acids. Between the trimmed V and J ends, which lost 1 base and 7 bases, there was a span of 18 bases. Complete variable domain (other parts from reference TRBV5-6 and TRBJ1-5): DAGVTQSPTHLIKTRGQQVTLRCSPKSGHDTVSWYQQALGQGPQFIFQYYEEEERQRGNFPDRFSGHQFPNYSSELNVNALLLGDSALYLCASSLPLGETGQPQHFGDGTRLSIL.

The chain couples TRBV7-6 to TRBJ2-2, with D possibly matching TRBD2 (5 bases). Germline loops: CDR1 SGHVS, CDR2 FNYEAQ. This CDR3 region has 18 residues. V shed 1 base and J shed 0 bases, with 15 bases lying between them. CDR3 coding DNA: TGTGCCAGCAGCTTAGGGACCTGGACTGATACGAACACCGGGGAGCTGTTTTTT. Protein: CASSLGTWTDTNTGELFF.

This clone appeared once. This chain links TRBV10-1 with TRBJ2-5; 7 bases align to TRBD2. Germline V CDR1 and CDR2: WNHNN, SYGVQD (reference sequence). With V trimmed by 5 bases and J by 0 bases, 6 bases remained unmatched. The CDR3 spans 15 residues. CDR3 in amino acids: CASSLLAGDQETQYF. CDR3 bases: TGCGCCAGCAGTCTCCTTGCGGGGGACCAAGAGACCCAGTACTTC.

The chain employs TRBV6-2 or TRBV6-3 and TRBJ2-5; tentatively, D is TRBD2 (6 bases). The CDR3 consists of 13 residues. V lost 2 bases to trimming and J lost 6 bases, with 10 bases between them. Germline CDR1 and CDR2: MNHEY and SVGEGT. In DNA, the CDR3 is TGTGCCAGCAGTTACAGGGCGGGACAGACCCAGTACTTC. Translated, it gives CASSYRAGQTQYF.